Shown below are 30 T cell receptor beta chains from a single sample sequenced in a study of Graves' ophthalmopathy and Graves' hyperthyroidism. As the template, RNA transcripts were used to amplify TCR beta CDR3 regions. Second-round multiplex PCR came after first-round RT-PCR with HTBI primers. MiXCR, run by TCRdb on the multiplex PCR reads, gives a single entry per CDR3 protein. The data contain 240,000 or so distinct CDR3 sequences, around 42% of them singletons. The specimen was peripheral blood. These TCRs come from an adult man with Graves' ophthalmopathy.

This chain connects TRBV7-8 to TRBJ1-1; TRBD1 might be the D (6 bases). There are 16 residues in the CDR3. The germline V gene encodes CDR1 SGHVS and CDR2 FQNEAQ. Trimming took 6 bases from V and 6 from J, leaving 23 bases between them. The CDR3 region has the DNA TGTGCCAGCAGTTACTCGATTTCAGGGGAGAGCGCTGAAGCTTTCTTT. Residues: CASSYSISGESAEAFF.

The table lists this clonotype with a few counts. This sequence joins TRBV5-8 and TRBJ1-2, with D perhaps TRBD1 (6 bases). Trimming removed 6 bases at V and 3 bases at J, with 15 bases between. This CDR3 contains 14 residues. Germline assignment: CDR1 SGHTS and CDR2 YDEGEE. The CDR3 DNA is TGTGCCAGCACCCTCCCAGGGGCAGACTATGGCTACACCTTC. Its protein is CASTLPGADYGYTF.

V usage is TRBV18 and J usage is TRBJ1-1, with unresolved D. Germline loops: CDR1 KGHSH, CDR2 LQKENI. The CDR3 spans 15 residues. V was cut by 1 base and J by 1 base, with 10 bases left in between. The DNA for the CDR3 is TGTGCCAGCTCACCACGGGCAGCACCGAACACTGAAGCTTTCTTT. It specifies CASSPRAAPNTEAFF.

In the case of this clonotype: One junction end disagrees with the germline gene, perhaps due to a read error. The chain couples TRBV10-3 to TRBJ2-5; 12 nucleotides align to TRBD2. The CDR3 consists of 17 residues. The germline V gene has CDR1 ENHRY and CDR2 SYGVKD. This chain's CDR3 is CASSYSTSGRTEETQYF. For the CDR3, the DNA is TGTGCCAGCAGTTACTCGACTAGCGGGAGAACGGAGGAGACCCAGTACTTC.

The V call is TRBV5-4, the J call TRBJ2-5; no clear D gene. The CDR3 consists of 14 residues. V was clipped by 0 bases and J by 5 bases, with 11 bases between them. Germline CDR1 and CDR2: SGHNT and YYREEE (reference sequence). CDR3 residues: CASSLDVARETQYF. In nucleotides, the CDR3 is TGTGCCAGCAGCTTGGATGTCGCTAGGGAGACCCAGTACTTC.

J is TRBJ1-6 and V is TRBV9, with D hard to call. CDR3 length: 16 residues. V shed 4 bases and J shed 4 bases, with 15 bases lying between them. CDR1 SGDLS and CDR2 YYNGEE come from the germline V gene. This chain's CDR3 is CASSLGQPSYNSPLHF. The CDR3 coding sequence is TGTGCCAGCAGCTTGGGCCAGCCGAGTTATAATTCACCCCTCCACTTT.

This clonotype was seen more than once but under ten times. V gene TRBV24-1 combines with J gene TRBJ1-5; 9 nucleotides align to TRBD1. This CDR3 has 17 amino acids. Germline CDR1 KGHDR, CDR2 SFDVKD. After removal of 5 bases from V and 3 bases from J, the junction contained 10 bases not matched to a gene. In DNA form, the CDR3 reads TGTGCCACCAGTGCAGCCGGGACAGGGTCTCCCAATCAGCCCCAGCATTTT. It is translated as CATSAAGTGSPNQPQHF.

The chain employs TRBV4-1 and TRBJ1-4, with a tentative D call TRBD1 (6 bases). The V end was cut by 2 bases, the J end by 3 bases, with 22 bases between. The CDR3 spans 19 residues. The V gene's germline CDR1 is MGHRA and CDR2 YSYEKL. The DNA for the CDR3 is TGCGCCAGCAGCCAAACCCTTTCTTCCCACAGGGATTCTAATGAAAAACTGTTTTTT. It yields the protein CASSQTLSSHRDSNEKLFF.

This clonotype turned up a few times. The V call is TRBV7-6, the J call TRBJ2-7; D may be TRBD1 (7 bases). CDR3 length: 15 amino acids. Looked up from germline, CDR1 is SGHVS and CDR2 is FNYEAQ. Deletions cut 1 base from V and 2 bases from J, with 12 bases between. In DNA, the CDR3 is TGTGCCAGCAGCTTAGGTGGCAGGGGGGCCTACGAGCAGTACTTC. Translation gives CASSLGGRGAYEQYF.

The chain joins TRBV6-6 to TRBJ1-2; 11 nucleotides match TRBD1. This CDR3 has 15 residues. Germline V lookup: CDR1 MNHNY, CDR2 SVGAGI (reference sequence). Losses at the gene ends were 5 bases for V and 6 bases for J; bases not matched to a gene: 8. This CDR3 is CASSPGQGGSDGYTF. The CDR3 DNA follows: TGTGCCAGCAGTCCGGGACAGGGGGGAAGCGATGGCTACACCTTC.

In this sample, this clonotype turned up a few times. The CDR3 sequence: CASTDSSLTEAFF. The CDR3 DNA is TGTGCCAGCACCGACTCTTCTTTAACTGAAGCTTTCTTT. The chain links TRBV6-1 to TRBJ1-1; D unclear. V was trimmed by 7 bases and J by 5 bases, leaving 14 bases between them. Germline V CDR1 and CDR2: MNHNS, SASEGT. The CDR3 is 13 residues long.

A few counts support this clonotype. The CDR3 sequence: CASSFRQYANYGYTF. CDR3 nucleotide sequence: TGTGCCAGCAGTTTTAGGCAGTACGCTAACTATGGCTACACCTTC. The chain links TRBV12-3 or TRBV12-4 to TRBJ1-2, with D unclear. V was trimmed by 3 bases and J by 0 bases, leaving 11 bases between them. This CDR3 region has 15 residues.

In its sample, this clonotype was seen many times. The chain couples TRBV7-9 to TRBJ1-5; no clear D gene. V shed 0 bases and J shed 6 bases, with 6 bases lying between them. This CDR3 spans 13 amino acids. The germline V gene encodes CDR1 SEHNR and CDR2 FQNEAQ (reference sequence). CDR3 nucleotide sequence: TGTGCCAGCAGCTTAGCGCTATCTCAGCCCCAGCATTTT. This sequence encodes CASSLALSQPQHF.

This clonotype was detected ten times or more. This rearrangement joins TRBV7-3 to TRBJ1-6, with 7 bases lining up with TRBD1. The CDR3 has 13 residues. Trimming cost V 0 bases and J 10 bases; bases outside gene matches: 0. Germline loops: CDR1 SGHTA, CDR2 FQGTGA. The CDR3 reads CASSLTGGSPLHF. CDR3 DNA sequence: TGTGCCAGCAGCTTAACAGGGGGCTCACCCCTCCACTTT.

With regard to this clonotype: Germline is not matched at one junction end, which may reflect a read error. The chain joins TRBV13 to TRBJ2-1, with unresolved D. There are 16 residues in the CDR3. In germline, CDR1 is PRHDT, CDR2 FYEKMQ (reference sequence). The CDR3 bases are TGCGCCAGCAGCTTGGAAGGACCGTTTAGGTACAATGAGCAGTTCTTC. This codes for CASSLEGPFRYNEQFF.

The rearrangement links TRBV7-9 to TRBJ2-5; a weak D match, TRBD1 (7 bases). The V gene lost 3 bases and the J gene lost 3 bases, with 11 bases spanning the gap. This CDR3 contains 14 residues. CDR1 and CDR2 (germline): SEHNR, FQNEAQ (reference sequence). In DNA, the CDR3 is TGTGCCAGCAGCTTGGAGGGGGCGGAAGAGACCCAGTACTTC. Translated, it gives CASSLEGAEETQYF.

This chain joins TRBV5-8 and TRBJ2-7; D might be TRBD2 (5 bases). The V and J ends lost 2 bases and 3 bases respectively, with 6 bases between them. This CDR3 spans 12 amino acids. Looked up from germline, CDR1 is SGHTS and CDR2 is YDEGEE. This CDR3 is CASSFGVYEQYF. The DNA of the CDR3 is TGTGCCAGCAGCTTCGGGGTCTACGAGCAGTACTTC.

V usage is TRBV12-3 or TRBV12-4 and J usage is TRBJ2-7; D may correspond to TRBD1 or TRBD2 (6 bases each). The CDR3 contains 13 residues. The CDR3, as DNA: TGTGCTTCGGGCGGGGACAACTCCTACGAGCAGTACTTC. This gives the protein CASGGDNSYEQYF.

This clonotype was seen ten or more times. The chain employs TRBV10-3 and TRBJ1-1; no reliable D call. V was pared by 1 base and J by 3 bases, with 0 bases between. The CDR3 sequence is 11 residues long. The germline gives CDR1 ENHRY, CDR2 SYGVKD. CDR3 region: CAISEYTEAFF. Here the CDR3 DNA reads TGTGCCATCAGTGAGTACACTGAAGCTTTCTTT.

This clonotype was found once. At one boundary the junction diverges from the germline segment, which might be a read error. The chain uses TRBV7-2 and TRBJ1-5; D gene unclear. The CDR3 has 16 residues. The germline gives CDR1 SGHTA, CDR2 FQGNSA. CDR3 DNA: TGCGCCAGCAGCCAAGACCAGCAGTATAGCAATCAGCCCCAGCATTTT. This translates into CASSQDQQYSNQPQHF.

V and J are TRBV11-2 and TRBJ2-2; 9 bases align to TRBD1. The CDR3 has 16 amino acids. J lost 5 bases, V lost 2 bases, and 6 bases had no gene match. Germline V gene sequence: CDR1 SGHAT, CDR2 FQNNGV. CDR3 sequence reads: CASSLMGQGLTGELFF. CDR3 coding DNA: TGTGCCAGCAGCTTAATGGGACAGGGCCTTACCGGGGAGCTGTTTTTT.

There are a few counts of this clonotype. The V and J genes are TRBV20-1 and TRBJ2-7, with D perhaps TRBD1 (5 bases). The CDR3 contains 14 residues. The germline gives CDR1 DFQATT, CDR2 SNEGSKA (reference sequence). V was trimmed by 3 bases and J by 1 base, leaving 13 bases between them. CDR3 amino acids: CSARGHDESYEQYF. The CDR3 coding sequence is TGCAGTGCTAGGGGGCATGACGAGTCCTACGAGCAGTACTTC.

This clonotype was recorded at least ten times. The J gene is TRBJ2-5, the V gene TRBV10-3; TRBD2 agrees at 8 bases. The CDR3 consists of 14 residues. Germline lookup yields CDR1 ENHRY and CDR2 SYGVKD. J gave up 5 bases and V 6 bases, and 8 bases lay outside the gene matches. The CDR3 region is CAISTTSVGETQYF. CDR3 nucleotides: TGTGCCATCAGCACGACTAGCGTGGGGGAGACCCAGTACTTC.

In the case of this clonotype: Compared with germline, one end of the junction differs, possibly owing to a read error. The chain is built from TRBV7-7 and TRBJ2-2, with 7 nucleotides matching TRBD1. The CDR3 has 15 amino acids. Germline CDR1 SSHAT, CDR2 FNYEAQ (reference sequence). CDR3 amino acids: CASSQRQGGTGELFF. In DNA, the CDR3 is TGTGCTAGCAGCCAAAGACAGGGTGGCACCGGGGAGCTGTTTTTT. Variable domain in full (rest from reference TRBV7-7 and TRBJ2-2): GAGVSQSPRYKVTKRGQDVTLRCDPISSHATLYWYQQALGQGPEFLTYFNYEAQPDKSGLPSDRFSAERPEGSISTLTIQRTEQRDSAMYRCASSQRQGGTGELFFGEGSRLTVL.

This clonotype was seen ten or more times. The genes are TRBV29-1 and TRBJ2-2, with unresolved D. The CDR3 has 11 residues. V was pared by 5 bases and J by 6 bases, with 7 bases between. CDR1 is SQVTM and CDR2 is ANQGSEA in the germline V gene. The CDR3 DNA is TGCAGCGTTCGGTGGTCCGGGGAGCTGTTTTTT. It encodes CSVRWSGELFF.

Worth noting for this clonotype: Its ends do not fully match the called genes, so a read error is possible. The CDR3 here is CAGRSGPLSNQPQHF. As DNA, the CDR3 is TGTGCCGGCAGATCGGGACCCCTTAGCAATCAGCCCCAGCATTTT. The chain recombines TRBV2 with TRBJ1-5; a weak D match, TRBD1 (5 bases). CDR1 SNHLY and CDR2 FYNNEI come from the germline V gene. This CDR3 region has 15 residues.

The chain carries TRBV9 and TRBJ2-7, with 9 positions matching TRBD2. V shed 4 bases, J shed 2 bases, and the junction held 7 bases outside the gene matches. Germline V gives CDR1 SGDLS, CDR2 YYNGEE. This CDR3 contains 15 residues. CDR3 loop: CASSLEKREAYEQYF. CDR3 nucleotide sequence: TGTGCCAGCAGCTTAGAGAAGCGGGAGGCCTACGAGCAGTACTTC.

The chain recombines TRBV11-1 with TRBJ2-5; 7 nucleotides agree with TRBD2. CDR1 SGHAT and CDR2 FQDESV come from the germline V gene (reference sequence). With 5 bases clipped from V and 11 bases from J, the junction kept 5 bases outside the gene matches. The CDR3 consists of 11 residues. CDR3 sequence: CASSREGPQYF. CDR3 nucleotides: TGTGCCAGCAGCAGGGAGGGTCCGCAGTACTTC.

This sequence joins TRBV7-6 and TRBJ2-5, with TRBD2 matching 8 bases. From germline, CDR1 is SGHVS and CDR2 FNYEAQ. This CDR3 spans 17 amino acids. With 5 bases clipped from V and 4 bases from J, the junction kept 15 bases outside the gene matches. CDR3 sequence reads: CASSLWRGAGGLETQYF. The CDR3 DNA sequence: TGTGCCAGCAGCCTTTGGAGGGGGGCGGGAGGTTTAGAGACCCAGTACTTC.

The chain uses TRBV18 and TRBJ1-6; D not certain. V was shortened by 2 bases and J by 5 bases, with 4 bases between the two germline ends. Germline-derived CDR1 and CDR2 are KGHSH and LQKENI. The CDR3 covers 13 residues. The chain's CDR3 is CASSPDDNSPLHF. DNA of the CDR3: TGTGCCAGCTCACCAGACGATAATTCACCCCTCCACTTT.